This T cell receptor (beta chain) was captured by sequencing in a study of CD8+CD57+ T cells in acquired aplastic anemia listed by TCRdb under 2018. With respect to the entire study: Extracted DNA from sorted CD4+ and CD8+ cells averaged around 3.3 ug, ranging from about 0.19 to 30 ug. CD8+CD57+ expansion was defined as frequency above the mean frequency observed in healthy subjects.

Study-level results and caveats: Fewer than 30 CD8+ CDR3 sequences were found in both patients and controls but appeared to be highly expressed in patients and within the immunodominant clones of the patients. CD8+ Simpson's diversity did not differ significantly between patients and healthy controls (P=0.060).

Genomic DNA was used as template for profiling of TCR beta VDJ combinations and CDR3 sequences. An Illumina HiSeq 2000 was the platform used for TCR repertoire sequencing. The original methods were these. Repertoires were assessed using TRBV/TRBJ rearrangement plots, CDR3 size and DJ length profiles, and Simpson's diversity index. The most abundant DNA sequence in the deep sequencing data was taken as the immunodominant clone. CDR3 amino acid sequences were checked for sharing across subjects and were also compared against the VDJdb database and published repertoires. TCRdb trimmed the raw reads at Q25, called clones with MiXCR and kept productive beta chains. Identical CDR3 proteins give one entry, which carries the most common genes and DNA. None of the V and J calls come from the authors' own analysis; TCRdb made them. Recorded for this sample are roughly 250,000 distinct CDR3 sequences; less than 85% of them occurred a single time. Clones ranked in the top ten supply about two fifths of the sample.

This clonotype was seen repeatedly, ten times or more. Its antigen target is currently unknown. No base-level quality is on record; no much larger clone is a single base apart. V loses 4 bases of germline sequence and J loses 1 base, and the interval between the two ends is 16 bases. From cysteine to phenylalanine, the CDR3 is 16 amino acids long. Only CDR3 DNA is held: 48 bases, read in frame from base 1. The CDR1 and CDR2 encoded by the germline V gene are SGHTS and YDEGEE. Expansion of CD8+CD57+ cells had been shown by flow cytometry in the patients chosen for sequencing. Severe acquired aplastic anemia was diagnosed in all patients according to International Study of Aplastic Anemia and Agranulocytosis and Camitta criteria. No patient had received any therapy when blood was sampled. In this study, sorted CD4+ and CD8+ T cells from the blood of healthy subjects and of severe aplastic anemia patients had their TCR repertoires deep-sequenced. In the USA, patient enrollment took place under clinicaltrials.gov protocols 00001620, 01623167, 00001397, 00071045, 00081523 and 00961064. Ficoll-Paque density gradient centrifugation was used to isolate peripheral blood mononuclear cells. Before DNA was extracted, CD4+ and CD8+ T cells were sorted using either FACS or magnetic beads.

This clonotype was sampled from a human donor with aplastic anemia. The sequencing input was sorted CD4+, CD8+, or CD8+CD57+ T cells (not recorded which) from PBMCs. The sequence joins TRBV5-8 to TRBJ2-3; the D element could tentatively be TRBD1 or TRBD2, as 6 bases agree for each. The DNA sequence is given as TGTGCCAGCAGCACTAAGCAGAGGGGGGGCACAGATACGCAGTATTTT. The resulting protein is CASSTKQRGGTDTQYF.